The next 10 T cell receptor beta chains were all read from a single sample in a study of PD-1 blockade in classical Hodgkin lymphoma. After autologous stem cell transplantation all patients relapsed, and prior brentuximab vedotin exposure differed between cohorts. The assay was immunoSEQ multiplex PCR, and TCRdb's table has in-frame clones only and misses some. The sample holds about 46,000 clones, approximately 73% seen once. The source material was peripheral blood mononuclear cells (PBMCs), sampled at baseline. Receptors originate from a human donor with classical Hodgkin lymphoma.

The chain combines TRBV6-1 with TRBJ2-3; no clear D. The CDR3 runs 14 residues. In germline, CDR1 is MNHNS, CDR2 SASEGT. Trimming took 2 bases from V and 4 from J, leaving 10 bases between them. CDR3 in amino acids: CASSEYREADTQYF. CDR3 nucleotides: TGTGCCAGCAGTGAATATAGAGAAGCAGATACGCAGTATTTT.

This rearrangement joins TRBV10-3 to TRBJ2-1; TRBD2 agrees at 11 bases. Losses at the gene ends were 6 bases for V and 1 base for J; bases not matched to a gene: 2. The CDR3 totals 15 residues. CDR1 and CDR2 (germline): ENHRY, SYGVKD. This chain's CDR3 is CAIRRLAGSYNEQFF. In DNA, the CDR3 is TGTGCCATCAGAAGACTAGCGGGGTCCTACAATGAGCAGTTCTTC.

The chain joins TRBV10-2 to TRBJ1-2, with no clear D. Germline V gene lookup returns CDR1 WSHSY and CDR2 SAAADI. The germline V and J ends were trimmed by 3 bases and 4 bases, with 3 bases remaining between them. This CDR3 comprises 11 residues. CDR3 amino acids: CASSDSYGYTF. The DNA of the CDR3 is TGCGCCAGCAGTGACAGCTATGGCTACACCTTC.

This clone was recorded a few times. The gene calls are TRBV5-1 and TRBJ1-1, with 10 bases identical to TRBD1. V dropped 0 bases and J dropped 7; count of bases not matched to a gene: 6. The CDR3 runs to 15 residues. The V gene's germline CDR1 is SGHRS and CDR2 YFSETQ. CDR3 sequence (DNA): TGCGCCAGCAGCTTGGGGACAGGGGGTATTGGTGAAGCTTTCTTT. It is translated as CASSLGTGGIGEAFF.

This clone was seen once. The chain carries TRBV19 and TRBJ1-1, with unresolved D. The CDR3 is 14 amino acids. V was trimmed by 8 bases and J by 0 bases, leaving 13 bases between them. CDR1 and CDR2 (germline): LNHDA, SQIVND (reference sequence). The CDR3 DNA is TGTGCCAGTCGGAAGGGCCCCATGAACACTGAAGCTTTCTTT. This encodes CASRKGPMNTEAFF.

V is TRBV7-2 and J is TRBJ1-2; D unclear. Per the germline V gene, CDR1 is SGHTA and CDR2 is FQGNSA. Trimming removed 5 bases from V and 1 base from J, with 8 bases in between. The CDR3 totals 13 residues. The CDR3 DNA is TGTGCCAGCAGCCGGACGGTTAACTATGGCTACACCTTC. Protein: CASSRTVNYGYTF.

In DNA, the CDR3 is TGTGCCAGCTGGACAGGGTCGCCTTATCAGCCCCAGCATTTT. This codes for CASWTGSPYQPQHF. The chain recombines TRBV18 with TRBJ1-5; 8 bases map to TRBD1. This CDR3 spans 14 amino acids. The germline gives CDR1 KGHSH, CDR2 LQKENI. V dropped 7 bases and J dropped 5; count of bases not matched to a gene: 7.

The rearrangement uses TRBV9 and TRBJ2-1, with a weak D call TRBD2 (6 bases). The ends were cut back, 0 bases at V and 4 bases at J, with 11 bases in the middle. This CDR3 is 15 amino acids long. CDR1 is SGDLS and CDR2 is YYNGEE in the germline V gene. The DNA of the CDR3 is TGTGCCAGCAGCGTAGGGGGGGAGTATTACAATGAGCAGTTCTTC. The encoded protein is CASSVGGEYYNEQFF. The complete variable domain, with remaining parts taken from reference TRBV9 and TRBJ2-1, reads DSGVTQTPKHLITATGQRVTLRCSPRSGDLSVYWYQQSLDQGLQFLIQYYNGEERAKGNILERFSAQQFPDLHSELNLSSLELGDSALYFCASSVGGEYYNEQFFGPGTRLTVL.

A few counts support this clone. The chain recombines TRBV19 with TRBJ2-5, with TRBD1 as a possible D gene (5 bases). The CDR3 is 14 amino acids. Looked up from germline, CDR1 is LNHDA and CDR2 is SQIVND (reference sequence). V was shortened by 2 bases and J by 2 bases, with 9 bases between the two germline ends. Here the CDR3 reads CASSIWGLQETQYF. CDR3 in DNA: TGTGCCAGTAGTATATGGGGCCTACAAGAGACCCAGTACTTC.

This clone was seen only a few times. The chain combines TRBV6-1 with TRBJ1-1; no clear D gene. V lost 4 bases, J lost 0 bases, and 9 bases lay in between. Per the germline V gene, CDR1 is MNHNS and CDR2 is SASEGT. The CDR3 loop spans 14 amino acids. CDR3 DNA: TGTGCCAGCAGTGCAACACTGATGAACACTGAAGCTTTCTTT. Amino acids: CASSATLMNTEAFF.